This T cell receptor (beta chain) came from a study of blood T cell repertoires in COVID-19. Study overall: The United States, Italy and Spain were the sources of the acute and convalescent COVID-19 samples. In each case, the material was cDNA or gDNA derived from T cells, B-cell-depleted T cells, or PBMCs.

The germline CDR1 and CDR2 sequences are ENHRY and SYGVKD. CDR3 size: 14 residues. The V gene end was trimmed by 8 bases and the J gene end by 1 base; junction bases not matched to a gene: 2. Per the original data handling: By means of reference gene primer amplification, nucleated cell counts were estimated. Sequencing was performed with immunoSEQ multiplex PCR; in TCRdb, only in-frame clones are kept and a portion is missing. Clone size and the V and J calls come from that table; the DNA yielded D and trimming. This sample has some 200,000 clones, with around four fifths found just once. The sample was peripheral blood. The sequence derives from a man aged 55 to 69 with COVID-19, enrolled during active disease. This chain joins TRBV10-3 and TRBJ2-5; TRBD2 matches 12 bases. The CDR3 DNA reads as TGTGCCATCGGACTAGCGGGGTTCCAAGAGACCCAGTACTTC. Its protein product is CAIGLAGFQETQYF.